This T cell receptor beta chain was sequenced in a study of identical twins (dated by TCRdb to about 2016). With regard to the full study: To test whether fetal clonotypes persist, this study deep-sequenced TCR alpha and beta repertoires from monozygotic twins, from unrelated adults of various ages, and from cord blood. To rule out contamination, the twin experiments were replicated at different times with different library preparation protocols. What the work shows at the level of the full study, not this receptor alone: Compared with coincidental sharing between unrelated individuals, an excess of low generation-probability sequences was observed among out-of-frame TCR alpha sequences shared between twins. Because the same donors could not be followed over many years, the conclusions depended on cross-sectional statistical analysis. In monozygotic twins, recombination models systematically underestimated out-of-frame TCR alpha sharing, but the models matched the sharing seen between unrelated individuals. A weaker excess of twin sharing was found in beta out-of-frame sequences because the signal-to-noise ratio was lowered by fewer shared sequences. Zero-insertion analyses could be partly confounded by invariant T cells such as MAIT and iNKT, though diverse VJ usage argued against such confounding for most clonotypes. Abundant cord blood beta clonotypes had fewer insertions, young adult naive repertoires showed a similar but weaker trend, and memory repertoires showed no such trend.

The trim is 3 bases for V and 5 bases for J, with a gap of 8 bases between the germline ends. Per the germline V gene, MDHEN is the CDR1 and SYDVKM is the CDR2. Taken from cysteine to phenylalanine, the CDR3 has 12 residues. Kept here is only the CDR3 DNA, which spans 36 bases and is read in frame from base 1. Every donor in the study was a healthy Caucasian. Three pairs of female monozygotic twins, all aged 18 to 29 years, were included in the twin cohort. The RNA used for TCR libraries was isolated from peripheral blood mononuclear cells. This clonotype was observed at least ten times. This receptor's antigen is unknown. No clone much larger than this one lies a single base away; base qualities are absent. Library preparation was by 5' RACE. These reads were obtained on an Illumina HiSeq 2000. Template switching introduced a universal primer binding site; the final cDNA contained a unique molecular identifier, enabling accurate counting of TCR cDNA molecules. First-strand cDNA for TCR alpha and beta chains was synthesized from specific primers in the conserved constant-segment region. To control for contamination, every cDNA library carried two barcodes: a SMART-Mk sample barcode plus Illumina barcodes. TruSeq adapter sequences along with Illumina sample barcodes were introduced in two successive PCR steps. The Illumina HiSeq platform was used with custom primers to sequence TCR alpha and beta cDNA libraries. On the study's bioinformatics: MiGEC was used to process raw reads and extract unique molecular identifiers, and MiXCR was used to find CDR3 positions. For each individual, recombination models were inferred using an EM algorithm with the repgenHMM and IGoR tools. Shared clonotypes were analyzed with the tcR package in R, and sharing was normalized by the product of cloneset sizes. To study raw recombination without the effects of thymic and clonal selection, out-of-frame nonproductive sequences were analyzed. Starting from the raw public reads, TCRdb applied fastp trimming at Q25, assembled clones with MiXCR and retained in-frame beta chains. Each CDR3 protein appears once, grouped with its most common genes and DNA. V and J calls and clone size were set by TCRdb, not the authors. The sample has 700,000 or so distinct CDR3 sequences on record, under 9% of them singletons. The biggest ten clones account for around 0.95% of the sample.

These data also featured in a second study, about yellow fever vaccine responses in identical twins. The second paper states: The authors reported that the T cell response to vaccination in identical twins appeared partly convergent and partly personalized. The study precisely tracked vaccine-responding T cell clones in identical twins.

The sample consisted of PBMCs. The rearranged chain carries TRBV28 and TRBJ2-7; a weak D assignment points to TRBD1 (5 bases agree). This TCR was recovered from a woman younger than 35 in good health. At the DNA level, the sequence is TGTGCCAGCAGTTTCTCAGGGAACGAGCAGTACTTC. Its protein is CASSFSGNEQYF.